The present T cell receptor beta chain was sequenced within a study of human thymus T cells. Method: immunoSEQ multiplex PCR; TCRdb's copy keeps in-frame clones and lacks some. The sample has about 50,000 clones; around 93% are singletons. This clone has a single count. This CDR3 has 13 amino acids. Germline trimming cut 8 bases from V and 2 bases from J; bases unmatched to any gene: 4. Germline V gives CDR1 MNHEY, CDR2 SMNVEV (reference sequence). This chain uses TRBV27 with TRBJ2-7; TRBD1 matches 9 bases. The TCR was taken from a girl under two years old with a congenital heart defect but otherwise immunologically healthy. Sequencing was done on a sample of blood. CDR3 nucleotides: TGTGCCAGCGGACAGGGGCCCCCCTACGAGCAGTACTTC. Translation: CASGQGPPYEQYF.